Given below is one TCR beta chain in context. This clonotype was observed once. What antigen it recognizes has not been identified. At one end the junction does not follow the germline gene, possibly because of a read error. The donors were 40 or so Caucasian individuals from Russia, aged roughly 6 to 100 years, who were systemically healthy. Each donor gave roughly 9 milliliters of peripheral blood, drawn into EDTA-treated Vacutainer tubes. Ficoll-Paque density-gradient centrifugation was used to isolate PBMCs, with at least 7 million obtained per sample. Total RNA was extracted from PBMCs with Trizol reagent, with at least 6 micrograms obtained per sample. The percentages of naive CD45RAhigh/CD27high T cells were determined by flow cytometry on a PBMC aliquot from every donor. The data are from a study of blood T cells in healthy people across ages (dated by TCRdb to the mid-2010s). Looking at the study overall: In model experiments, roughly one uniquely barcoded TCR beta cDNA molecule per two T cells was captured by template switching. To avoid experimental bias, donors of different ages were randomly spread across the sequencing lanes. Donors were grouped into four age groups: young (average 16 years), middle-aged (roughly 40), aged (62) and long-lived (around 82). Using the same blood draw, the study looked at two additional independent replicas of 1 million unique cDNA reads for two donors, one aged 18 to 30 and the other aged 80 or older. To track age-related changes in TCR beta repertoire diversity, the study relied on deep sequencing normalized with unique cDNA molecular identifiers. What the authors observed across the whole study: Estimates of total diversity based on one million sequenced T cells were considered lower bounds and underestimates. As age increased, observed TCR beta diversity per million T cells dropped in a roughly linear way, and a significant reduction was already evident by age around 41. A strong correlation was found between observed TCR beta diversity and the percentage of naive T cells measured by flow cytometry. The CMV infection status of donors was not known, potentially confounding age-related changes in expanded clonotypes. Because profiling used bulk unsorted PBMCs, naive and antigen-experienced compartments could not be compared conclusively. The long-lived group showed more naive CD4+ T cells, fewer expanded clones and increased TCR diversity than the aged group, suggesting age selection.

Including cysteine and phenylalanine, the CDR3 has 15 amino acids. Only the CDR3 part of the read is kept: 45 bases, read in frame from the first base. The germline V gene (reference sequence) sets CDR1 to DFQATT and CDR2 to SNEGSKA. The protocol used for the library was 5' RACE. Sequencing was performed on an Illumina HiSeq 2500. A second about 7 to 12 cycle PCR used a sample-barcoded 5' primer and a J-beta primer mix. Each TCR beta cDNA molecule received a unique molecular identifier from a template-switch 5' adaptor carrying 12 random nucleotides. At least 2.5 million CDR3-containing paired-end reads were obtained from each sample. First-strand cDNA synthesis was performed from all RNA using the Mint cDNA synthesis kit, with priming by a TRBC-specific oligonucleotide. After uracil-DNA glycosylase treatment, a first 18-cycle PCR used universal primers M1SS and BC2_uni_R on all cDNA. Per the source publication's procedure: For normalization, 1 million high-quality reads, each with a distinct molecular identifier, were randomly selected from each sample. Reads with shared molecular identifiers were discarded instead of being binned into consensus sequences. MiTCR, with a Q25 quality threshold and the strictest error-elimination algorithm, was used for CDR3 identification, clonotype clustering and error correction. A nonparametric unseen species model using Euler transformation provided a lower-bound estimate of total TCR beta diversity. The raw public data were reprocessed by TCRdb itself: fastp quality trimming at Q25, MiXCR clonotype calling, in-frame beta chains only. Every CDR3 protein is listed once, alongside the most common genes and DNA of its rows. These V and J calls rely on TCRdb rather than the paper's analysis. The sample includes 1.5 million to 2 million distinct CDR3 sequences, with around half observed a single time. Jointly, the top ten make up approximately 2.1% of the sample.

The clonotype originates from a woman in her thirties or forties in good health. The source material was blood. The chain joins TRBV20-1 to TRBJ1-2; TRBD1 agrees with 9 junctional bases. The sequenced DNA: TGCAGTGCTAGAGATCTGACAGGGGGATCCTATGACTACACCTTC. This yields the protein CSARDLTGGSYDYTF.